The TCR beta chain under discussion was sequenced for a study of shared clonotypes between healthy human individuals. This clone was observed a few times. Antigen specificity is unknown. This CDR3 has 13 amino acids. The ends were cut back, 7 bases at V and 4 bases at J, with 13 bases in the middle. Germline lookup yields CDR1 MNHEY and CDR2 SVGAGI. The material for each subset, its genomic DNA, was split evenly across several immunoSEQ plates. Assay: immunoSEQ multiplex PCR; the TCRdb copy retains only in-frame clones and omits some. In the table there are approximately 1.1 million clones, about 80% of which are singletons. Findings and limits, study-wide: Naive subsets generally had larger estimated richness than memory subsets. Among donors, clonotype sharing was expected to be affected by sequencing depth.

The receptor comes from a man younger than 35 in good health. Some clones in this sample may be carry-over from other donors' samples. The chain couples TRBV6-5 to TRBJ2-5, with a possible D match to TRBD1 (8 bases). The sequenced sample was memory CD4+ T cells from PBMCs. As to subset: CD45RA-negative fraction. DNA of the CDR3: TGTGCCAGCAACAACAGGGGGGGAGAGACCCAGTACTTC. This translates into CASNNRGGETQYF.